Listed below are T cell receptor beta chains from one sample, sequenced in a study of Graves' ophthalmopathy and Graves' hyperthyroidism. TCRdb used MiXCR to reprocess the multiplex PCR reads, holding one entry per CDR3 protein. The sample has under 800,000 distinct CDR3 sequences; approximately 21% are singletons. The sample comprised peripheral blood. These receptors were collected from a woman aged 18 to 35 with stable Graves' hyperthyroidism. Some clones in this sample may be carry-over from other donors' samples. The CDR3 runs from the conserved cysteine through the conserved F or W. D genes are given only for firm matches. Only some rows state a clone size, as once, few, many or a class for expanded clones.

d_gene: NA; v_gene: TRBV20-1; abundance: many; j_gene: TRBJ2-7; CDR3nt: TGCAGTGCCCTATCGGTAGGTGGAGGGTACGAGCAGTACTTC; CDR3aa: CSALSVGGGYEQYF
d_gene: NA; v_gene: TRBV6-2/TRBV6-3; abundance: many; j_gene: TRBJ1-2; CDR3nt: TGTGCCAGCAGTTACTTCTCGGGAGGTTCTTGGACACGGAACTATGGCTACACCTTC; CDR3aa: CASSYFSGGSWTRNYGYTF
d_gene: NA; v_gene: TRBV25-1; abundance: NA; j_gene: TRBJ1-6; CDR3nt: TGTGCCAGCAGTGGAGGGGCGGCCTATAATTCACCCCTCCACTTT; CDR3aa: CASSGGAAYNSPLHF
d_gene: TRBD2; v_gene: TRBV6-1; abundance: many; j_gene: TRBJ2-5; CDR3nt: TGTGCCAGCAGTGAAATCCGGGGACTAGCGGGGGTAGAGACCCAGTACTTC; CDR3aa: CASSEIRGLAGVETQYF
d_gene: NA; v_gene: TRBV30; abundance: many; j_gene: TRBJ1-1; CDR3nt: TGTGCCTGGAGTCCGGGGGGAAGGTTGGGAGAAGCTTTCTTT; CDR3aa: CAWSPGGRLGEAFF
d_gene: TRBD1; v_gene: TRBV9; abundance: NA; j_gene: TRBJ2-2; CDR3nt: TGTGCCTCGGGACAGAGAAACACCGGGGAGCTGTTTTTT; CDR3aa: CASGQRNTGELFF
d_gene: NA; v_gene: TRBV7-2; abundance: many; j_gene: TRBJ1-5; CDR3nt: TGTGCCAGCAGCTTAGAGCCAGGCAGCAGCCAGCCCCAGCATTTT; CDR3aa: CASSLEPGSSQPQHF
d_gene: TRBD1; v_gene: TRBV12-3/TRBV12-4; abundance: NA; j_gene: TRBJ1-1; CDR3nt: TGTGCCAGCGGGCGACAGGGGGCTTTTACTGAAGCTTTCTTT; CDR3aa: CASGRQGAFTEAFF
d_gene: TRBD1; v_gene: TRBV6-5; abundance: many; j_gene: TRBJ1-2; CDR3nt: TGTGCCAGCAGTTACTCGACGGGGGGGACAGGGGCCTATGGCTACACCTTC; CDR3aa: CASSYSTGGTGAYGYTF
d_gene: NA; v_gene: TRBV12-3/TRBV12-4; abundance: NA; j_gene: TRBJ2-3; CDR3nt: TGTGCCAGCAGTTTCGCGGGTTCCCTGGGAGATACGCAGTATTTT; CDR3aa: CASSFAGSLGDTQYF
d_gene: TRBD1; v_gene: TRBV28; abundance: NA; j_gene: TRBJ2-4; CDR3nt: TGTGCCAGCAGTACACAGGGGGTTATAGCCAAAAACATTAAGTACTTC; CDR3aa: CASSTQGVIAKNIKYF
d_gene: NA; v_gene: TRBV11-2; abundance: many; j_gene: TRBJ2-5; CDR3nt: TGTGCCAGCAGCCCCTCAGGAGGGAAGGAGGAGACCCAGTACTTC; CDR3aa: CASSPSGGKEETQYF
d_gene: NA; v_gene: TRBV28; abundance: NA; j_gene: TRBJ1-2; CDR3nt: TGTGCCAGCAGTTCCTTCGACACCATCTATGGCTACACCTTC; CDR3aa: CASSSFDTIYGYTF
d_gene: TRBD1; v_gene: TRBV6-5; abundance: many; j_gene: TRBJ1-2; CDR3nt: TGTGCCAGCAGGACCGGGACAGGGAGAGGCTACACCTTC; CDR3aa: CASRTGTGRGYTF
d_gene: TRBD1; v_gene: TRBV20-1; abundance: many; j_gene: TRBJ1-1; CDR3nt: TGCAGTGCCAGGGGACAGGGGGATTGGGGCACTGAAGCTTTCTTT; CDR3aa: CSARGQGDWGTEAFF
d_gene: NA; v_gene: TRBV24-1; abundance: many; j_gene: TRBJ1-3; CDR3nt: TGTGCCACCAGTGATGGACTGGACCGAAGCTCTGGAAACACCATATATTTT; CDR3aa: CATSDGLDRSSGNTIYF
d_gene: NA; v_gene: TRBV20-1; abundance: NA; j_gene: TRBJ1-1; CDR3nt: TGCAGTGCTAGTAAACCGGGACTCAACAAGGAAGCTTTCTTT; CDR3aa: CSASKPGLNKEAFF
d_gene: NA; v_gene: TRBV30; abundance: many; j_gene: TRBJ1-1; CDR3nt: TGTGCCTGGAGTCAGCTGGTCACTGAAGCTTTCTTT; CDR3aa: CAWSQLVTEAFF
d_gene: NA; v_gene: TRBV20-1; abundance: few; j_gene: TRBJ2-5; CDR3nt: TGCAGTGCTAGAGATAGCAGCCCGCAAGAGACCCAGTACTTC; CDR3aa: CSARDSSPQETQYF
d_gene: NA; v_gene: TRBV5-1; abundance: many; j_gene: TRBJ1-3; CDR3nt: TGCGCCAGCAGCGTAAGGGACGGCGGGAACACCATATATTTT; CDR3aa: CASSVRDGGNTIYF
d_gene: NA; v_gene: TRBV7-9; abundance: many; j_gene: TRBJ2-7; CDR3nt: TGTGCCAGCAGCCCAGAGGGACCCCTCTCCGAGCAGTACTTC; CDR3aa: CASSPEGPLSEQYF
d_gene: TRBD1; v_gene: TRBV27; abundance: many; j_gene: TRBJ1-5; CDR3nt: TGTGCCAGCAGTTTATCACAGGGGGCGGGACAGCCCCAGCATTTT; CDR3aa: CASSLSQGAGQPQHF
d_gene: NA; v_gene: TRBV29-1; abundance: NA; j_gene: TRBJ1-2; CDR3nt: TGCAGCGTTAATGTGCGGGATTATGGCTACACCTTC; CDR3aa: CSVNVRDYGYTF
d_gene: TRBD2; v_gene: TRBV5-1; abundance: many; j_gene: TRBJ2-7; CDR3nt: TGCGCCAGCAGCAGAGAAGGGACTAGGAGCTCCTACGAGCAGTACTTC; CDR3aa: CASSREGTRSSYEQYF
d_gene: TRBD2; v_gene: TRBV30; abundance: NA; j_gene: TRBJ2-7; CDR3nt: TGTGCCTGGAGTAGGACTAGCGGGGGGGTCTCCGAGCAGTACTTC; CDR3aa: CAWSRTSGGVSEQYF
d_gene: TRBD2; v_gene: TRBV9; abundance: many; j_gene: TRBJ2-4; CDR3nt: TGTGCCAGCAGCAGCGGGGGGGCCGACATTCAGTACTTC; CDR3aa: CASSSGGADIQYF
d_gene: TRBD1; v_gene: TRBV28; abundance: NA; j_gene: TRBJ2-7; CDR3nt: TGTGCCAGCAGTATTGGACAGGACTACGAGCAGTACTTC; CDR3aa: CASSIGQDYEQYF
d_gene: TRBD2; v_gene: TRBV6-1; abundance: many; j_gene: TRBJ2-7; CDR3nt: TGTGCCAGCAGTGAAGCGCCTAGCGGAATCTACGAGCAGTACTTC; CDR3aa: CASSEAPSGIYEQYF
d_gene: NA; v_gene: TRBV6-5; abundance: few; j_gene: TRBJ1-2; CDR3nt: TGTGCCAGCAGTTATCTACAGGGCGGCTATGGCTACACCTTC; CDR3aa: CASSYLQGGYGYTF
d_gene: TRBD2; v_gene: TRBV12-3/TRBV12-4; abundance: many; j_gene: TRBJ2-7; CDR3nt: TGTGCCAGCAGACCGACCACTAGCGGGGTGGACGAGCAGTACTTC; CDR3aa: CASRPTTSGVDEQYF
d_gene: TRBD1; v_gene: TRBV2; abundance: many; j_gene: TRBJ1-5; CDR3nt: TGTGCCAGCAGTGACACCCTGGGACAGCATAACAATCAGCCCCAGCATTTT; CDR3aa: CASSDTLGQHNNQPQHF
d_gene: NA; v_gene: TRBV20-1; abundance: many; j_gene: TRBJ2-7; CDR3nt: TGCAGTGCCCAGGAATCCTACGAGCAGTACTTC; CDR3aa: CSAQESYEQYF
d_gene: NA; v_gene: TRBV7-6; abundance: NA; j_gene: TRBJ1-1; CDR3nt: TGTGCCAGCAGCTTGTCCGGCACCACTACGCTTCCTGAAGCTTTCTTT; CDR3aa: CASSLSGTTTLPEAFF
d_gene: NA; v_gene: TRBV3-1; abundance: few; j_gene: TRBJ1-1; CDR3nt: TGTGCCAGCAGCCATCACAGGGAGGCTGAAGCTTTCTTT; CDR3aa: CASSHHREAEAFF
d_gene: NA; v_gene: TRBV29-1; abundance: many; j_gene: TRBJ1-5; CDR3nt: TGCAGCGTTGTTACGGCCAACAATCAGCCCCAGCATTTT; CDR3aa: CSVVTANNQPQHF
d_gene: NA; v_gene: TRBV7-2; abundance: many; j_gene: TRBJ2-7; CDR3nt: TGTGCCAGCAGCATCCAAACCCCCTACGAGCAGTACTTC; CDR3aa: CASSIQTPYEQYF
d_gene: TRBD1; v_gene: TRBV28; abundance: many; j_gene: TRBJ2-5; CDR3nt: TGTGCCAGCAGCTATCTCGCGGGACAGGGCTCCAGGGCGACCCAGTACTTC; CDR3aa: CASSYLAGQGSRATQYF
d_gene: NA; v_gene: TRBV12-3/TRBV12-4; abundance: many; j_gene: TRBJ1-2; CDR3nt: TGTGCCAGCAGCCCCATCCCCCCCTATGGCTACACCTTC; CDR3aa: CASSPIPPYGYTF
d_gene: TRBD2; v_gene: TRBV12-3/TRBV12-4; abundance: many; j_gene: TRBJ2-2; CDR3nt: TGTGCCAGCAGTTCTCCGGGACTAGCGGTCACCGGGGAGCTGTTTTTT; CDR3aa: CASSSPGLAVTGELFF
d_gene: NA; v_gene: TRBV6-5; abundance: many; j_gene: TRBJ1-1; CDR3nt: TGTGCCAGCAGTTACAGCCGGGGGGTAGGGGCCACTGAAGCTTTCTTT; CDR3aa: CASSYSRGVGATEAFF
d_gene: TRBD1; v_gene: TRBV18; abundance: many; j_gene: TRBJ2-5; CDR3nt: TGTGCCAGCTCACCACCGAGCTACAGGGGACAAGAGACCCAGTACTTC; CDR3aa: CASSPPSYRGQETQYF